The 32 T cell receptor beta chains presented below share a single source sample, sequenced in a study of T-cell memory formation after mild COVID-19. TCRdb analysed the 5' RACE reads with MiXCR anew, one entry per CDR3 protein. The sample yields about 240,000 distinct CDR3 sequences, more than 8% seen once. The sequenced material came from PBMCs or a T cell subset sorted from them (not recorded which). Receptor source: a man younger than 35 who had mild COVID-19 (a few samples of this study predate the infection). Cell type and time point are not known.

The chain combines TRBV11-2 with TRBJ2-7; D is possibly TRBD1 (5 bases). The CDR3 spans 11 residues. Trimming took off 7 bases at V and 4 bases at J, with 8 bases between the two ends. The germline CDR1 and CDR2 sequences are SGHAT and FQNNGV. The CDR3 DNA reads TGTGCCAGCACCTACAGGTACGAGCAGTACTTC. It codes for CASTYRYEQYF.

The chain links TRBV7-2 to TRBJ2-6; D not certain. The CDR3 extends over 15 amino acids. From germline, CDR1 is SGHTA and CDR2 FQGNSA. The V gene lost 3 bases and the J gene lost 2 bases, with 8 bases spanning the gap. CDR3 sequence reads: CASSLRRAGANVLTF. CDR3 nucleotide sequence: TGTGCCAGCAGCTTGAGAAGGGCTGGGGCCAACGTCCTGACTTTC.

The chain has TRBV7-2 and TRBJ2-5; the D is unclear. V lost 1 base and J lost 7, with 10 bases in between. The CDR3 runs 13 residues. Germline CDR1 and CDR2: SGHTA and FQGNSA. This CDR3 is CASSLGSSRTQYF. CDR3 DNA sequence: TGTGCCAGCAGCTTAGGATCCTCCCGGACCCAGTACTTC.

This clonotype was seen only a few times. The chain carries TRBV6-5 and TRBJ1-1, with unresolved D. The germline V gene has CDR1 MNHEY and CDR2 SVGAGI. The CDR3 length is 13 residues. V was shortened by 4 bases and J by 5 bases, with 11 bases between the two germline ends. The CDR3 spells CASSSRSRTEAFF. The DNA of the CDR3 is TGTGCCAGCAGTTCCAGGAGTCGAACTGAAGCTTTCTTT.

This chain uses TRBV24-1 with TRBJ2-3, with D perhaps TRBD1 or TRBD2 (6 bases each). The germline gives CDR1 KGHDR, CDR2 SFDVKD. The V and J ends lost 3 bases and 4 bases respectively, with 22 bases between them. The CDR3 consists of 18 residues. CDR3 residues: CATSDTGGDVGAPDTQYF. CDR3 nucleotide sequence: TGTGCCACCAGTGATACCGGGGGCGACGTGGGGGCCCCAGATACGCAGTATTTT.

This clonotype has more than one count but fewer than ten. The rearrangement uses TRBV7-9 and TRBJ1-2; no reliable D call. Germline V gene sequence: CDR1 SEHNR, CDR2 FQNEAQ (reference sequence). The CDR3 totals 13 residues. With 2 bases removed from V and 4 bases from J, the gap between germline ends came to 8 bases. CDR3 DNA: TGTGCCAGCAGCTTATTAACCTTCTATGGCTACACCTTC. Translated, it gives CASSLLTFYGYTF.

This clonotype was counted between two and nine times. This chain joins TRBV30 and TRBJ1-4; D is unclear. Trimming stripped 2 bases from V and 7 bases from J, with 11 bases between. The CDR3 extends over 13 amino acids. The germline V gene has CDR1 GTSNPN and CDR2 SVGIG (reference sequence). The CDR3 region is CAWSPGRGEKLFF. DNA of the CDR3: TGTGCCTGGAGTCCCGGGCGCGGTGAAAAACTGTTTTTT.

This clonotype was observed many times. The V call is TRBV2, the J call TRBJ2-1; 8 nucleotides agree with TRBD2. The CDR3 has 16 amino acids. Trimming took 6 bases from V and 2 from J; bases not matched to a gene: 9. Germline loops: CDR1 SNHLY, CDR2 FYNNEI. This CDR3 is CASSPIGLAPYNEQFF. CDR3 DNA sequence: TGTGCCAGCAGCCCTATAGGACTAGCCCCCTACAATGAGCAGTTCTTC.

This clonotype occurred a few times. This chain connects TRBV4-1 to TRBJ2-1; the match to TRBD2 covers 7 bases. The CDR3 is 21 residues long. Germline V lookup: CDR1 MGHRA, CDR2 YSYEKL. V lost 4 bases to trimming and J lost 0 bases; unmatched junction nucleotides: 21. The CDR3 coding sequence is TGCGCCAGCAGCCGGGGGGGTAAGTGGGGTGGGGAGGCCATCTCCTACAATGAGCAGTTCTTC. Translated, it gives CASSRGGKWGGEAISYNEQFF.

This clonotype came up a few times. The gene calls are TRBV6-5 and TRBJ1-5, with unresolved D. In germline, CDR1 is MNHEY, CDR2 SVGAGI. The length of the CDR3 is 11 residues. The germline V and J ends were trimmed by 8 bases and 8 bases, with 10 bases remaining between them. The CDR3 reads CASGPGEPQHF. CDR3 coding DNA: TGTGCCAGCGGCCCTGGGGAGCCCCAGCATTTT.

This clonotype has more than one count but fewer than ten. This chain connects TRBV28 to TRBJ2-7; the D gene could be TRBD1 or TRBD2 (7 bases each). Trimming left V 6 bases short and J 0 bases short, with 18 bases between. Germline V gene data show CDR1 as MDHEN and CDR2 as SYDVKM. The CDR3 is 16 amino acids. As DNA, the CDR3 is TGTGCCAGCAGACCCAGCGGGACAGCGATCTCCTACGAGCAGTACGTC. Translated: CASRPSGTAISYEQYV.

This clonotype was counted a few times. V and J are TRBV20-1 and TRBJ1-5; D remains unclear. This CDR3 region has 15 residues. Trimming pared 1 base from V and 2 bases from J, leaving 12 bases between. Germline CDR1 DFQATT, CDR2 SNEGSKA (reference sequence). As DNA, the CDR3 is TGCAGTGCTAGAGTCGGCTTATGGGGCAATCAGCCCCAGCATTTT. Protein: CSARVGLWGNQPQHF.

This clonotype was recorded many times. The chain couples TRBV5-1 to TRBJ2-2, with 9 bases that match TRBD1. Germline V gene data show CDR1 as SGHRS and CDR2 as YFSETQ. The CDR3 length is 18 residues. Trimming at V came to 2 bases and at J to 1 base, leaving 9 bases not matched to a gene. CDR3 coding DNA: TGCGCCAGCAGCTTACAACCTACGGGACAGGGGAACACCGGGGAGCTGTTTTTT. It codes for CASSLQPTGQGNTGELFF.

This clonotype was seen a few times. The rearrangement links TRBV27 to TRBJ2-1, with D tentatively TRBD2 (6 bases). This CDR3 comprises 14 residues. With 6 bases removed from V and 0 bases from J, the gap between germline ends came to 9 bases. Germline CDR1 MNHEY, CDR2 SMNVEV (reference sequence). The CDR3 sequence is CASRRGSSYNEQFF. CDR3 nucleotides: TGTGCCAGCAGGCGGGGAAGCTCCTACAATGAGCAGTTCTTC.

This clonotype was found many times. This chain joins TRBV7-7 and TRBJ1-4, with no clear D. In germline, CDR1 is SSHAT, CDR2 FNYEAQ (reference sequence). V was pared by 5 bases and J by 0 bases, with 4 bases between. The CDR3 is made up of 13 amino acids. As DNA, the CDR3 is TGTGCCAGCAGCCCTGCAACTAATGAAAAACTGTTTTTT. Its translation: CASSPATNEKLFF. The full variable domain, with the rest looked up from reference TRBV7-7 and TRBJ1-4, is GAGVSQSPRYKVTKRGQDVTLRCDPISSHATLYWYQQALGQGPEFLTYFNYEAQPDKSGLPSDRFSAERPEGSISTLTIQRTEQRDSAMYRCASSPATNEKLFFGSGTQLSVL.

This clonotype has only a few counts. V is TRBV7-8 and J is TRBJ2-3; 7 nucleotides match TRBD2. Per the germline V gene, CDR1 is SGHVS and CDR2 is FQNEAQ. This CDR3 spans 16 amino acids. J lost 2 bases, V lost 5 bases, and 10 bases had no gene match. The CDR3 bases are TGTGCCAGCAGCCCGACTAGCCGCTATAACACAGATACGCAGTATTTT. Translating gives CASSPTSRYNTDTQYF.

In its sample, this clonotype was seen a few times. V is TRBV6-2 or TRBV6-3 and J is TRBJ1-6, with D hard to call. This CDR3 region has 13 residues. V was clipped by 7 bases and J by 1 base, with 5 bases between them. CDR1 and CDR2 from the germline V gene are MNHEY and SVGEGT. The CDR3 DNA reads as TGTGCCAGCATTGATTCCTATAATTCACCCCTCCACTTT. Translated, it gives CASIDSYNSPLHF.

The table lists this clonotype with many counts. The rearrangement links TRBV6-5 to TRBJ2-7; D unclear. The V end lost 4 bases, the J end lost 0 bases, and 13 bases lay between the germline ends. This CDR3 has 15 residues. Germline V CDR1 and CDR2: MNHEY, SVGAGI. The CDR3 coding sequence is TGTGCCAGCAGTTCGACTCCAGCCCTCTCCTACGAGCAGTACTTC. Amino acids: CASSSTPALSYEQYF.

This clonotype was found a few times. The gene calls are TRBV7-3 and TRBJ1-1; 11 bases align to TRBD1. After removal of 4 bases from V and 0 bases from J, the junction contained 7 bases not matched to a gene. From germline, CDR1 is SGHTA and CDR2 FQGTGA. This CDR3 has 17 amino acids. CDR3 loop: CASSSAGTGGMNTEAFF. The CDR3 DNA reads TGTGCCAGCAGCTCCGCCGGGACAGGGGGGATGAACACTGAAGCTTTCTTT.

V is TRBV12-3 or TRBV12-4 and J is TRBJ1-1; D unclear. The CDR3 length is 17 residues. Trimming pared 3 bases from V and 0 bases from J, leaving 17 bases between. CDR3 in amino acids: CASSFRVGSAMNTEAFF. The CDR3 DNA sequence: TGTGCCAGCAGTTTCCGGGTTGGCAGCGCCATGAACACTGAAGCTTTCTTT.

This clonotype has a count of ten or more. This rearrangement joins TRBV20-1 to TRBJ2-3; possibly TRBD2 for D (5 bases). CDR3 length: 14 residues. The V gene lost 6 bases and the J gene lost 2 bases, with 15 bases spanning the gap. CDR1 is DFQATT, CDR2 SNEGSKA, per germline (reference sequence). The DNA for the CDR3 is TGCAGTGCCTTAATTGAGGGCGCCACAGATACGCAGTATTTT. Its protein is CSALIEGATDTQYF.

This sequence joins TRBV5-5 and TRBJ2-5; 8 bases map to TRBD1. V gave up 5 bases and J gave up 8 bases; unmatched junction bases: 11. CDR1 is SGHKS and CDR2 is YYEKEE in the germline V gene (reference sequence). There are 14 residues in the CDR3. CDR3 in amino acids: CASRDGTGLYTQYF. The CDR3 bases are TGTGCCAGCAGGGACGGGACAGGCCTTTACACCCAGTACTTC.

This clonotype was detected only once. The CDR3 region is CASSPTTGQSEQYF. The CDR3 DNA reads TGTGCCAGCTCGCCTACGACGGGACAAAGTGAGCAGTACTTC. The chain recombines TRBV18 with TRBJ2-7; D is possibly TRBD1 (6 bases). Trimming left V 6 bases short and J 7 bases short, with 19 bases between. The CDR3 runs to 14 residues. Per the germline V gene, CDR1 is KGHSH and CDR2 is LQKENI.

This clonotype was seen a few times. This chain uses TRBV2 with TRBJ2-5, with 7 bases fitting TRBD1. Germline values: CDR1 SNHLY, CDR2 FYNNEI. The CDR3 spans 12 residues. Trimming cost V 9 bases and J 5 bases; bases outside gene matches: 6. CDR3 sequence reads: CASFQGVETQYF. CDR3 nucleotide sequence: TGTGCCAGTTTTCAGGGGGTTGAGACCCAGTACTTC. The complete variable domain, with remaining parts taken from reference TRBV2 and TRBJ2-5, reads EPEVTQTPSHQVTQMGQEVILRCVPISNHLYFYWYRQILGQKVEFLVSFYNNEISEKSEIFDDQFSVERPDGSNFTLKIRSTKLEDSAMYFCASFQGVETQYFGPGTRLLVL.

This clonotype was counted many times. The gene calls are TRBV7-2 and TRBJ1-5; the D gene is possibly TRBD1 (5 bases). The germline CDR1 and CDR2 sequences are SGHTA and FQGNSA. The CDR3 runs 13 residues. The V end was cut by 5 bases, the J end by 7 bases, with 12 bases between. DNA for the CDR3: TGTGCCAGCAGCCCCATTGGGGGGCAGCCCCAGCATTTT. Its translation is CASSPIGGQPQHF.

The sample holds many counts of this clonotype. This rearrangement joins TRBV21-1 to TRBJ1-2. TRBV21-1 is termed a pseudogene. This CDR3 comprises 18 residues. The CDR3: CASSKVGPSRSTNYGYTF. CDR3 coding DNA: TGTGCCAGCAGCAAAGTAGGGCCCTCAAGAAGTACTAACTATGGCTACACCTTC.

This clonotype showed up many times. The chain carries TRBV7-9 and TRBJ1-1, with 8 bases fitting TRBD1. After removal of 10 bases from V and 5 bases from J, the junction contained 9 bases not matched to a gene. This CDR3 is 13 amino acids long. Germline V lookup: CDR1 SEHNR, CDR2 FQNEAQ (reference sequence). The CDR3 region is CATGRDRRTEAFF. Here the CDR3 DNA reads TGTGCCACCGGGAGGGACAGGAGGACTGAAGCTTTCTTT.

This clonotype was observed once. This chain uses TRBV6-5 with TRBJ1-1; D is unresolved. Trimming shortened V by 2 bases and J by 6 bases, and 10 bases separated the two germline ends. Germline CDR1 is MNHEY and CDR2 is SVGAGI. The CDR3 runs to 13 residues. CDR3 in amino acids: CASSYTARAEAFF. The CDR3, as DNA: TGTGCCAGCAGTTACACAGCAAGGGCTGAAGCTTTCTTT.

V gene TRBV24-1 combines with J gene TRBJ2-2; 8 bases are a match to TRBD2. V was clipped by 11 bases and J by 1 base; unmatched bases: 5. CDR1 and CDR2 from the germline V gene are KGHDR and SFDVKD. The length of the CDR3 is 14 residues. The CDR3 loop is CAIGLAKNTGELFF. The CDR3 bases are TGTGCCATCGGACTAGCCAAGAACACCGGGGAGCTGTTTTTT.

This clonotype turned up a few times. The chain links TRBV5-1 to TRBJ2-2; D is ambiguous. Germline CDR1 reads SGHRS; CDR2 reads YFSETQ. Trimming removed 0 bases at V and 3 bases at J, with 9 bases between. The CDR3 is 15 residues long. The CDR3 loop reads CASSLGGFDTGELFF. The DNA for the CDR3 is TGCGCCAGCAGCTTGGGGGGATTCGACACCGGGGAGCTGTTTTTT.

Only a few counts were recorded for this clonotype. V is TRBV7-3 and J is TRBJ2-5; D is uncertain. This CDR3 region has 13 residues. The germline V gene has CDR1 SGHTA and CDR2 FQGTGA. V lost 9 bases to trimming and J lost 4 bases, with 15 bases between them. As DNA, the CDR3 is TGTGCCAGTTCGCCGGAACCAGGAGAGACCCAGTACTTC. Protein sequence: CASSPEPGETQYF.

The rearrangement links TRBV11-1 to TRBJ1-4, with 7 bases matching TRBD1. The CDR3 totals 13 residues. Germline CDR1 SGHAT, CDR2 FQDESV (reference sequence). V lost 5 bases and J lost 8; bases outside the gene matches: 5. The CDR3 DNA reads as TGTGCCAGCAGCCCAGGGACAGAAGAAAAACTGTTTTTT. This gives the protein CASSPGTEEKLFF.